This T cell receptor (beta chain) originates from a study of CD8 T cell repertoires and HIV-1 epitope variants. Background on the study: T cells were cultured for 10 days with cytokines added on days 3 and 7.

This clone has only one observation. Its antigen is unidentified. The germline gives CDR1 MNHNY, CDR2 SVGAGI (reference sequence). The CDR3 loop spans 14 amino acids. V shed 10 bases and J 5 bases; nucleotides not matched to a gene: 10. The table came from immunoSEQ multiplex PCR; TCRdb's copy has only in-frame clones and leaves some out. The sample includes about 5,600 clones, over 55% of them seen just once. Sequenced: cultured CD8+ T cells derived from PBMCs. V is TRBV6-6 and J is TRBJ1-1, with 10 bases matching TRBD1. The clonotype was recovered from a male donor with HIV. CDR3 in DNA: TGTGCCACAATGATCGGACAGGGGGGGACTGAAGCTTTCTTT. It yields the protein CATMIGQGGTEAFF.